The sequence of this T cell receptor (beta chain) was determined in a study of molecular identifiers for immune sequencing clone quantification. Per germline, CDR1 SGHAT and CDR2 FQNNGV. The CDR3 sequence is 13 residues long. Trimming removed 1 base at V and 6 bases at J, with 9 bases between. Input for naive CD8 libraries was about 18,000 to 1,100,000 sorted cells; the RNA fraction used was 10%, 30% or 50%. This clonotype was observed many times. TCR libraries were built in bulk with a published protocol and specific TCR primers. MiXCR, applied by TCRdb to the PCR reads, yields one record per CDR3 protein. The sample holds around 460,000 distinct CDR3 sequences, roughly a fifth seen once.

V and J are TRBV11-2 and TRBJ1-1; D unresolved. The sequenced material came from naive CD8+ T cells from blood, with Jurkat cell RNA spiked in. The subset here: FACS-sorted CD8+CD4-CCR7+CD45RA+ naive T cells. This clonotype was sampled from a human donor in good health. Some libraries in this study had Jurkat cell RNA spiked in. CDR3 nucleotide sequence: TGTGCCAGCAGCTTAGGGGTGAGGCCTGAAGCTTTCTTT. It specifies CASSLGVRPEAFF.